A single TCR beta chain is shown here with its context. Its antigen is unknown. The sample is drawn from a study of shared clonotypes between healthy human individuals. As for the study in general: For every donor, three CD4 naive, three CD4 memory, two CD8 naive and one CD8 memory plates were used. General study points: With a handful of donors compared, around 5.4% of naive CD4 clonotypes were shared. Naive subsets, compared against memory subsets, generally had larger estimated richness values. Some clonotypes were shared by all four sorted-subset donors, while others were not shared. The non-shared ones had lower generation probabilities than the shared ones.

Germline V gene lookup returns CDR1 MNHEY and CDR2 SMNVEV (reference sequence). V shed 6 bases, J shed 8 bases, and the junction held 12 bases outside the gene matches. This CDR3 spans 15 amino acids. Assay used: immunoSEQ multiplex PCR; TCRdb lists only in-frame clones, some missing. The table shows about 1.1 million clones, with around 78% occurring only once. The sequence was obtained from a young man in good health. Some clones in this sample may be carry-over from other donors' samples. Sequencing used memory CD4+ T cells from PBMCs. The subset: CD45RA-negative fraction. V is TRBV27 and J is TRBJ1-3; TRBD1 matches at 8 bases. CDR3 amino acids: CASSLGGRGQDTIYF. The CDR3 bases are TGTGCCAGCAGCCTAGGTGGCAGGGGGCAAGACACCATATATTTT.